The clone carrying this T cell receptor (beta chain) was counted a single time. Its antigen is unidentified. The same CDR3 arises from other DNA sequences in this sample as well. Germline assignment: CDR1 SNHLY and CDR2 FYNNEI. The CDR3 has 14 amino acids. After removal of 5 bases from V and 2 bases from J, the junction contained 4 bases not matched to a gene. The data derive from a study of cytomegalovirus exposure and HLA in healthy donors. Study-wide background: The study placed around 80% of its approximately 400 genotyped donors in the Caucasian-associated ancestry cluster.

General study results and limits: Association of a missense DCLRE1C variant with TCR beta V- and J-gene trimming was reported in a later analysis.

Use of 60 Vbeta and 13 Jbeta primers characterized the PCR. Here immunoSEQ multiplex PCR was the method, and the copy in TCRdb shows in-frame clones only, minus some. The table lists about 130,000 clones, over 65% of them singletons. Sequencing input: PBMCs. The chain carries TRBV2 and TRBJ1-1, with 8 bases that match TRBD1. The TCR comes from a man aged 50 to 60 in good health and CMV-seronegative. The CDR3 DNA reads as TGTGCCAGCAGTAAAGGACAGGGAAACACTGAAGCTTTCTTT. As protein: CASSKGQGNTEAFF.